The 8 T cell receptor beta chains presented below share a single source sample, sequenced in a study of T cells in Graves' hyperthyroidism and ophthalmopathy. TCR beta CDR3 region amplification was performed from RNA transcripts. First-round RT-PCR of the TCR CDR3 relied on the HTBI primer set. TCRdb fed the multiplex PCR reads into MiXCR, producing one record per CDR3 protein. The top ten clones hold roughly 30% of a sample with around 720,000 distinct CDR3 sequences, roughly a third of them seen once. Sequencing was carried out using blood. The receptors originated from a woman in her thirties or forties with Graves' hyperthyroidism.

This clonotype was seen only a few times. V and J are TRBV7-9 and TRBJ2-7; D is unresolved. V was trimmed by 6 bases and J by 2 bases, leaving 11 bases between them. From germline, CDR1 is SEHNR and CDR2 FQNEAQ (reference sequence). This CDR3 region has 13 residues. CDR3: CASSFGITYEQYF. CDR3 nucleotides: TGTGCCAGCAGTTTCGGTATTACCTACGAGCAGTACTTC.

This clonotype was found many times. V and J are TRBV5-1 and TRBJ1-4; D gene uncertain. Trimming left V 4 bases short and J 0 bases short, with 7 bases between. The CDR3 is made up of 14 amino acids. CDR1 is SGHRS and CDR2 is YFSETQ in the germline V gene. CDR3 protein: CASSPIATNEKLFF. Written as DNA, the CDR3 is TGCGCCAGCAGCCCAATTGCAACTAATGAAAAACTGTTTTTT.

This chain uses TRBV10-2 with TRBJ2-7; D tentatively fits TRBD1 or TRBD2 (5 bases each). CDR1 WSHSY and CDR2 SAAADI come from the germline V gene. V was clipped by 6 bases and J by 6 bases, with 18 bases between them. The CDR3 is 14 residues long. The CDR3 loop is CASRLEAEGIEQYF. CDR3 nucleotide sequence: TGCGCCAGCAGACTGGAGGCAGAGGGGATCGAGCAGTACTTC.

This clonotype was seen at least ten times. This chain links TRBV4-1 with TRBJ1-6; D might be TRBD1 (6 bases). With 5 bases removed from V and 7 bases from J, the gap between germline ends came to 18 bases. CDR3 length equals 16 residues. Looked up from germline, CDR1 is MGHRA and CDR2 is YSYEKL. CDR3 in amino acids: CASSSPGGILNSPLHF. CDR3 bases: TGCGCCAGCAGCTCCCCGGGGGGCATACTGAATTCACCCCTCCACTTT.

This clonotype showed up many times. This chain joins TRBV15 and TRBJ1-5; D remains ambiguous. Germline CDR1 LNHNV, CDR2 YYDKDF (reference sequence). The V end was cut by 5 bases, the J end by 5 bases, with 7 bases between. The CDR3 runs 12 residues. The CDR3 spells CATSARYQPQHF. For the CDR3, the DNA is TGTGCCACCAGCGCCCGATATCAGCCCCAGCATTTT.

In its sample, this clonotype was seen a few times. Its ends do not fully match the called genes, so a read error is possible. This chain links TRBV5-1 with TRBJ1-3; the D is unclear. The germline V gene has CDR1 SGHRS and CDR2 YFSETQ. The length of the CDR3 is 15 residues. The chain's CDR3 is CASRLDGYSGNTIYF. The CDR3 nucleotides read TGCGCCAGCAGATTGGACGGCTACTCTGGAAACACCATATATTTT.

The V gene is TRBV5-8, the J gene TRBJ1-5; no clear D. Trimming removed 4 bases at V and 6 bases at J, with 11 bases between. Germline V gives CDR1 SGHTS, CDR2 YDEGEE. The CDR3 spans 13 residues. DNA of the CDR3: TGTGCCAGCAGCCAAGATCACACTCAGCCCCAGCATTTT. As protein: CASSQDHTQPQHF.

This clonotype was picked up a small number of times. The rearrangement joins TRBV6-2 or TRBV6-3 to TRBJ1-1; the D is unclear. The CDR3 extends over 13 amino acids. CDR1 and CDR2 from the germline V gene are MNHEY and SVGEGT. Trimming cost V 3 bases and J 5 bases, with 10 bases left between them. Written as DNA, the CDR3 is TGTGCCAGCAGTTATGCGGGGAGGACTGAAGCTTTCTTT. Protein sequence: CASSYAGRTEAFF.